The present entry profiles one T cell receptor (beta chain) with its context. What it binds is not known. This specimen belongs to a study of cytomegalovirus exposure and HLA in healthy donors. Study-wide background: Among around 180 million T cells, an earlier analysis found 95 million to 140 million unique TCR beta sequences.

This CDR3 has 17 residues. V was pared by 0 bases and J by 1 base, with 7 bases of the junction left unmatched. Germline V gives CDR1 SGDLS, CDR2 YYNGEE. A multiplex PCR was run with 60 Vbeta primers and 13 Jbeta primers. Produced via immunoSEQ multiplex PCR; TCRdb's table is partial and in-frame only. The top ten hold around 10% of the sample, which has fewer than 200,000 clones, roughly 80% seen once. Study outcomes and limitations: DRB1 showed the most TCR associations and HLA-C the fewest in a later analysis, as rates varied by HLA locus.

The chain joins TRBV9 to TRBJ2-5; 9 positions agree with TRBD2. This receptor was identified in a man aged 50 to 60 in good health and CMV-seropositive. Sequencing was performed on PBMCs. The CDR3 here is CASSVGGGLAGQETQYF. The CDR3 region has the DNA TGTGCCAGCAGCGTAGGGGGGGGACTAGCAGGCCAAGAGACCCAGTACTTC.